The next 20 T cell receptor beta chains were all read from a single sample in a study of shared clonotypes between healthy human individuals. The naive CD8 fraction comprised CD45RO-negative cells positively selected for CCR7 and excluded terminally differentiated effector memory CD45RA+ cells. Profiling relied on immunoSEQ multiplex PCR, and the TCRdb table lists in-frame clones only, not all of them. The repertoire holds fewer than 800,000 clones, under 95% seen once, with roughly 24% in the top ten. Sequencing was done on a sample of naive CD8+ T cells sorted from blood. All receptors derive from a man in his thirties or forties in good health.

The chain carries TRBV28 and TRBJ2-5; D not certain. Germline CDR1 MDHEN, CDR2 SYDVKM. The CDR3 is 13 amino acids. Trimming stripped 7 bases from V and 3 bases from J, with 12 bases between. DNA for the CDR3: TGTGCCAGCACGCGACGTCCTGAAGAGACCCAGTACTTC. This gives the protein CASTRRPEETQYF.

This chain uses TRBV4-1 with TRBJ2-7, with a possible D match to TRBD2 (6 bases). Germline V gives CDR1 MGHRA, CDR2 YSYEKL. V was shortened by 0 bases and J by 0 bases, with 15 bases between the two germline ends. This CDR3 has 17 amino acids. The CDR3 region has the DNA TGCGCCAGCAGCCAAGAATTTCCAGCGGGCTTCTCCTACGAGCAGTACTTC. This codes for CASSQEFPAGFSYEQYF.

The chain employs TRBV5-1 and TRBJ2-1, with TRBD2 matching 7 bases. With V trimmed by 0 bases and J by 4 bases, 13 bases remained unmatched. CDR3 size: 18 residues. From germline, CDR1 is SGHRS and CDR2 YFSETQ. The DNA of the CDR3 is TGCGCCAGCAGCTTGGTGGGACTGGGACTAAAGGTTTACAATGAGCAGTTCTTC. This translates into CASSLVGLGLKVYNEQFF.

This chain connects TRBV7-9 to TRBJ2-2; D remains unclear. This CDR3 is 12 amino acids long. Germline V gene sequence: CDR1 SEHNR, CDR2 FQNEAQ (reference sequence). V lost 5 bases, J lost 5 bases, and 6 bases lay in between. The CDR3 nucleotides are TGTGCCAGCAGCCGGAAGACCGGGGAGCTGTTTTTT. Translation: CASSRKTGELFF.

The CDR3, as DNA: TGCAGCGCGCGACAGAGCTCTGGGGCCAACGTCCTGACTTTC. Translating gives CSARQSSGANVLTF. The chain employs TRBV29-1 and TRBJ2-6; the D gene is possibly TRBD1 (5 bases). Between the trimmed V and J ends, which lost 7 bases and 0 bases, there was a span of 10 bases. CDR1 is SQVTM, CDR2 ANQGSEA, per germline. This CDR3 is built from 14 residues. Based on the CDR3 plus reference TRBV29-1 and TRBJ2-6, the full variable domain is SAVISQKPSRDICQRGTSLTIQCQVDSQVTMMFWYRQQPGQSLTLIATANQGSEATYESGFVIDKFPISRPNLTFSTLTVSNMSPEDSSIYLCSARQSSGANVLTFGAGSRLTVL.

The chain carries TRBV9 and TRBJ2-1, with 8 bases lining up with TRBD2. The germline V gene has CDR1 SGDLS and CDR2 YYNGEE. V shed 5 bases, J shed 8 bases, and the junction held 12 bases outside the gene matches. The CDR3 covers 15 residues. The CDR3 DNA sequence: TGTGCCAGCAGTCGTAGCGGGAAGAGTATCGATGAGCAGTTCTTC. Protein: CASSRSGKSIDEQFF.

The CDR3 is CAWSLGTEAFF. The CDR3 DNA follows: TGTGCCTGGAGTCTGGGCACTGAAGCTTTCTTT. The V call is TRBV30, the J call TRBJ1-1; D is unresolved. The length of the CDR3 is 11 residues. Germline V CDR1 and CDR2: GTSNPN, SVGIG (reference sequence). V was clipped by 2 bases and J by 4 bases, with 5 bases between them.

The chain recombines TRBV5-1 with TRBJ1-1; weak D call: TRBD1 (6 bases). The CDR3 extends over 14 amino acids. Between the trimmed V and J ends, which lost 4 bases and 3 bases, there was a span of 13 bases. Germline CDR1 reads SGHRS; CDR2 reads YFSETQ. CDR3 sequence reads: CASSQRGHYTEAFF. CDR3 coding DNA: TGCGCCAGCAGCCAGCGGGGACATTACACTGAAGCTTTCTTT.

The V and J genes are TRBV6-5 and TRBJ2-2; the D is unclear. V shed 7 bases and J shed 3 bases, with 6 bases lying between them. This CDR3 is built from 12 residues. Germline V CDR1 and CDR2: MNHEY, SVGAGI. CDR3 sequence: CASTSDTGELFF. The DNA for the CDR3 is TGTGCCAGCACCTCGGACACCGGGGAGCTGTTTTTT.

The rearrangement links TRBV6-1 to TRBJ2-3; 8 positions match TRBD2. V gave up 2 bases and J gave up 0 bases; unmatched junction bases: 13. Germline-derived CDR1 and CDR2 are MNHNS and SASEGT. The length of the CDR3 is 19 residues. The CDR3: CASSEFRVAGSTSTDTQYF. As DNA, the CDR3 is TGTGCCAGCAGTGAATTCAGGGTAGCGGGGAGCACTAGCACAGATACGCAGTATTTT.

This sequence joins TRBV5-4 and TRBJ2-1, with no clear D. The V end lost 1 base, the J end lost 8 bases, and 13 bases lay between the germline ends. CDR3 length: 14 residues. In germline, CDR1 is SGHNT, CDR2 YYREEE (reference sequence). Here the CDR3 DNA reads TGTGCCAGCAGCTTGCACAGTTCCTTAGATGAGCAGTTCTTC. Translation: CASSLHSSLDEQFF.

The genes are TRBV4-3 and TRBJ2-7, with no clear D. Trimming cost V 4 bases and J 2 bases, with 12 bases left between them. The CDR3 covers 14 residues. Germline CDR1 LGHNA, CDR2 YSLEER. The DNA for the CDR3 is TGCGCCAGCAGCCTACTATCGGACGCCTACGAGCAGTACTTC. It encodes CASSLLSDAYEQYF.

This chain connects TRBV7-8 to TRBJ1-2, with 9 bases fitting TRBD1. There are 15 residues in the CDR3. Germline V lookup: CDR1 SGHVS, CDR2 FQNEAQ. The V segment lost 5 bases and the J segment 2 bases; nucleotides outside the gene matches: 6. The DNA of the CDR3 is TGTGCCAGCAGCACCAGGACAGGGGCCAACTATGGCTACACCTTC. As protein: CASSTRTGANYGYTF.

This clone came up once. This chain uses TRBV21-1 with TRBJ2-7; the table gives TRBD1 as D, unverified against the DNA. TRBV21-1 is labeled a pseudogene. The CDR3 is 15 residues long. CDR3 residues: CASSKVRGQSYEQYF. The CDR3 region has the DNA TGTGCCAGCAGCAAAGTGAGGGGACAGTCCTACGAGCAGTACTTC.

The gene calls are TRBV4-1 and TRBJ2-7; 7 nucleotides match TRBD1. Germline CDR1 reads MGHRA; CDR2 reads YSYEKL. The CDR3 has 15 amino acids. The V and J ends lost 1 base and 4 bases, in that order; junction bases with no gene match: 7. The CDR3 DNA reads as TGCGCCAGCAGCCAAGGAAGACAGGGTGGGTACGAGCAGTACTTC. Its translation: CASSQGRQGGYEQYF.

The chain is built from TRBV19 and TRBJ1-1; the D gene is possibly TRBD1 (5 bases). The CDR3 totals 14 residues. V lost 3 bases to trimming and J lost 3 bases, with 11 bases between them. Germline CDR1 is LNHDA and CDR2 is SQIVND (reference sequence). Written as DNA, the CDR3 is TGTGCCAGTAGTATCAGGGATTGGTACACTGAAGCTTTCTTT. Translating gives CASSIRDWYTEAFF.

The rearrangement links TRBV28 to TRBJ2-1; TRBD2 aligns across 7 bases. J gave up 3 bases and V 1 base, and 12 bases lay outside the gene matches. CDR1 MDHEN and CDR2 SYDVKM come from the germline V gene. This CDR3 is built from 18 residues. The CDR3 DNA is TGTGCCAGCAGTTTATTCCCTTGGTCTCCGGGGGGCTACAATGAGCAGTTCTTC. Its protein product is CASSLFPWSPGGYNEQFF.

The chain uses TRBV2 and TRBJ2-7; D gene unclear. The CDR3 has 13 amino acids. Germline V CDR1 and CDR2: SNHLY, FYNNEI. Trimming stripped 1 base from V and 3 bases from J, with 7 bases between. CDR3: CASSEVDGYEQYF. DNA for the CDR3: TGTGCCAGCAGTGAAGTAGACGGCTACGAGCAGTACTTC.

The chain links TRBV27 to TRBJ1-2, with 7 nucleotides matching TRBD1. Germline loops: CDR1 MNHEY, CDR2 SMNVEV (reference sequence). V was pared by 6 bases and J by 5 bases, with 6 bases of the junction left unmatched. The CDR3 contains 13 residues. The CDR3 sequence is CASRGRGAYGYTF. The CDR3 nucleotides are TGTGCCAGCAGAGGCAGGGGGGCGTATGGCTACACCTTC.

The chain is built from TRBV9 and TRBJ2-7; D ambiguous. The CDR3 spans 11 residues. V lost 2 bases and J 2 bases, leaving 2 bases between the germline ends. CDR1 is SGDLS, CDR2 YYNGEE, per germline. The CDR3 is CASSVTYEQYF. The CDR3 DNA reads TGTGCCAGCAGCGTGACCTACGAGCAGTACTTC.